These T cell receptor beta chains were read from a single sample in a study of blood T cells in healthy people across ages. TCRdb used MiXCR to reprocess the 5' RACE reads, holding one entry per CDR3 protein. The sample consists of about 780,000 distinct CDR3 sequences, around 50% of them appearing once. The specimen sequenced was blood. The receptors shown here come from a man older than 75 in good health. CDR3s include the opening cysteine and the closing phenylalanine or tryptophan. D genes are given only for firm matches. A row's size may be missing; if present it is once, few, many or a size class.

CDR3 DNA: TGTGTCAGCAGCTTAGTGGGGACTTCCGTTAACAATGAGCAGTTCTTC; CDR3 protein: CVSSLVGTSVNNEQFF; clone size: -; D gene: -; J gene: TRBJ2-1; V gene: TRBV11-2
CDR3 DNA: TGTGCTAGTGGTTCTCTGGGGACCTCTAACTATGGCTACACCTTC; CDR3 protein: CASGSLGTSNYGYTF; clone size: -; D gene: -; J gene: TRBJ1-2; V gene: TRBV12-5
CDR3 DNA: TGCGCCAGCAGCTTTAACAGCCGCAATGAGCAGTTCTTC; CDR3 protein: CASSFNSRNEQFF; clone size: -; D gene: -; J gene: TRBJ2-1; V gene: TRBV5-1
CDR3 DNA: TGTGCCAGCAGCCAACTCCGGGACAATGAGCAGTTCTTC; CDR3 protein: CASSQLRDNEQFF; clone size: -; D gene: -; J gene: TRBJ2-1; V gene: TRBV4-2
CDR3 DNA: TGTGCCTCCGGGGCGGGTCCAGGCAGACACACTGAAGCTTTCTTT; CDR3 protein: CASGAGPGRHTEAFF; clone size: many; D gene: -; J gene: TRBJ1-1; V gene: TRBV10-3
CDR3 DNA: TGTGCCAGCAGCGTAAAGCTATCTGGCGGGGAGCTGTTTTTT; CDR3 protein: CASSVKLSGGELFF; clone size: few; D gene: -; J gene: TRBJ2-2; V gene: TRBV9
CDR3 DNA: TGTGCCAGCAGCTTACAATCTAGCACAGATACGCAGTATTTT; CDR3 protein: CASSLQSSTDTQYF; clone size: few; D gene: -; J gene: TRBJ2-3; V gene: TRBV7-2
CDR3 DNA: TGCAGTGCTAGAGATAATGACGGTTTGGACACTGAAGCTTTCTTT; CDR3 protein: CSARDNDGLDTEAFF; clone size: -; D gene: -; J gene: TRBJ1-1; V gene: TRBV20-1
CDR3 DNA: TGTGCCAGCAGCTTGCGTCTAGCGGGAGCGAGCTCCTACAATGAGCAGTTCTTC; CDR3 protein: CASSLRLAGASSYNEQFF; clone size: -; D gene: TRBD2; J gene: TRBJ2-1; V gene: TRBV5-6
CDR3 DNA: TGCAGTGCTAAGACAGGGGGCAGTCCCTACGAGCAGTACTTC; CDR3 protein: CSAKTGGSPYEQYF; clone size: few; D gene: TRBD1; J gene: TRBJ2-7; V gene: TRBV20-1
CDR3 DNA: TGTGCCAGCAGGGAAACGGGACAGTATAATGAAAAACTGTTTTTT; CDR3 protein: CASRETGQYNEKLFF; clone size: few; D gene: TRBD1; J gene: TRBJ1-4; V gene: TRBV2
CDR3 DNA: TGTGCCAGCAGCTTAGATTCCGAGCAGTACTTC; CDR3 protein: CASSLDSEQYF; clone size: many; D gene: -; J gene: TRBJ2-7; V gene: TRBV5-1
CDR3 DNA: TGTGCCAGCAGTGAGATCAGGGGATCCCTTTTCGGCTACGAGCAGTACTTC; CDR3 protein: CASSEIRGSLFGYEQYF; clone size: few; D gene: -; J gene: TRBJ2-7; V gene: TRBV28
CDR3 DNA: TGTGCCAGCAGCGTCCGGGACCCTCTGAGCCCCCCATATGGCGAGCAGTACTTC; CDR3 protein: CASSVRDPLSPPYGEQYF; clone size: many; D gene: -; J gene: TRBJ2-7; V gene: TRBV6-6
CDR3 DNA: TGTGCCAGCTCTGAGGACAGCACTCTATACAATGAGCAGTTCTTC; CDR3 protein: CASSEDSTLYNEQFF; clone size: -; D gene: -; J gene: TRBJ2-1; V gene: TRBV6-6
CDR3 DNA: TGCAGCGTTGATGGGCCGAGCTTGGTCGGTGAGCAGTTCTTC; CDR3 protein: CSVDGPSLVGEQFF; clone size: many; D gene: -; J gene: TRBJ2-1; V gene: TRBV29-1
CDR3 DNA: TGCAGCGGGGATGGGGCGAACACCGGGGAGCTGTTTTTT; CDR3 protein: CSGDGANTGELFF; clone size: few; D gene: -; J gene: TRBJ2-2; V gene: TRBV29-1
CDR3 DNA: TGCAGTGCTATGCGACAAAACAATGAGCAGTTCTTC; CDR3 protein: CSAMRQNNEQFF; clone size: -; D gene: -; J gene: TRBJ2-1; V gene: TRBV20-1
CDR3 DNA: TGTGCCTGGAGTAAGGGGTATGGTGAAGCTTTCTTT; CDR3 protein: CAWSKGYGEAFF; clone size: -; D gene: -; J gene: TRBJ1-1; V gene: TRBV30
CDR3 DNA: TGTGCCAGCAGCTTATCCGTAACTAACAATGAGCAGTTCTTC; CDR3 protein: CASSLSVTNNEQFF; clone size: few; D gene: -; J gene: TRBJ2-1; V gene: TRBV7-2
CDR3 DNA: TGTGCCAGCAGCTTAGGCCGGCAGGGGAGCACAGATACGCAGTATTTT; CDR3 protein: CASSLGRQGSTDTQYF; clone size: -; D gene: -; J gene: TRBJ2-3; V gene: TRBV7-2
CDR3 DNA: TGTGCCAGCAGCTTGTATCCGGGTGAAGAGACCCAGTACTTC; CDR3 protein: CASSLYPGEETQYF; clone size: -; D gene: -; J gene: TRBJ2-5; V gene: TRBV5-6
CDR3 DNA: TGCAGCGCCCTTCGGGTTAGCGGGATTGCGGATACGCAGTATTTT; CDR3 protein: CSALRVSGIADTQYF; clone size: -; D gene: TRBD2; J gene: TRBJ2-3; V gene: TRBV29-1
CDR3 DNA: TGTGCCAGCAGCCAAGGGGAAGCCAGAGAGACCCAGTACTTC; CDR3 protein: CASSQGEARETQYF; clone size: many; D gene: -; J gene: TRBJ2-5; V gene: TRBV4-2
CDR3 DNA: TGTGCCAGCAGCCACGGGCGGGGCTCTGGGGCCAACGTCCTGACTTTC; CDR3 protein: CASSHGRGSGANVLTF; clone size: -; D gene: -; J gene: TRBJ2-6; V gene: TRBV28
CDR3 DNA: TGTGCCAGCAGCCCAAGACTAGCGGTCACAGATACGCAGTATTTT; CDR3 protein: CASSPRLAVTDTQYF; clone size: few; D gene: TRBD2; J gene: TRBJ2-3; V gene: TRBV11-2
CDR3 DNA: TGTGCCAGCAGCTTGCGGGACGCTGAAGCTTTCTTT; CDR3 protein: CASSLRDAEAFF; clone size: -; D gene: -; J gene: TRBJ1-1; V gene: TRBV7-9
CDR3 DNA: TGCAGCGTTAAACCGGGACAGGGCATCTACGAGCAGTACTTC; CDR3 protein: CSVKPGQGIYEQYF; clone size: many; D gene: TRBD1; J gene: TRBJ2-7; V gene: TRBV29-1
CDR3 DNA: TGCAGCGCCCAGACAGGGCTTGATACGCAGTATTTT; CDR3 protein: CSAQTGLDTQYF; clone size: many; D gene: TRBD1; J gene: TRBJ2-3; V gene: TRBV29-1
CDR3 DNA: TGTGCCAGCGAGCATCTGAACACCGGGGAGCTGTTTTTT; CDR3 protein: CASEHLNTGELFF; clone size: -; D gene: -; J gene: TRBJ2-2; V gene: TRBV6-1
CDR3 DNA: TGCAGTGCTAGAGATAGTACGGCGGACAGAAACAATGAGCAGTACTTC; CDR3 protein: CSARDSTADRNNEQYF; clone size: few; D gene: -; J gene: TRBJ2-7; V gene: TRBV20-1
CDR3 DNA: TGTGCCAGCAGCACAGCCTCTGGGGCTCCGAACACTGAAGCTTTCTTT; CDR3 protein: CASSTASGAPNTEAFF; clone size: -; D gene: -; J gene: TRBJ1-1; V gene: TRBV7-9
CDR3 DNA: TGTGCCAGCAGTTCGACCAGGACAGGACCGCAGTACTTC; CDR3 protein: CASSSTRTGPQYF; clone size: -; D gene: TRBD1; J gene: TRBJ2-7; V gene: TRBV6-5
CDR3 DNA: TGTGCCAGCAGCCTCCACGGGACAGGGGGCGTAGAGCAGTACTTC; CDR3 protein: CASSLHGTGGVEQYF; clone size: -; D gene: TRBD1; J gene: TRBJ2-7; V gene: TRBV7-2
CDR3 DNA: TGTGCCAGCAGCTTCAGGGGGACAGAAGAAAACACCATATATTTT; CDR3 protein: CASSFRGTEENTIYF; clone size: -; D gene: TRBD1; J gene: TRBJ1-3; V gene: TRBV7-9
CDR3 DNA: TGCGCCAGCTGGTTACCAGGAGAGACCCAGTACTTC; CDR3 protein: CASWLPGETQYF; clone size: -; D gene: -; J gene: TRBJ2-5; V gene: TRBV5-1
CDR3 DNA: TGCAGTGCCACCCGGGACGAGGGATATAATTCACCCCTCCACTTT; CDR3 protein: CSATRDEGYNSPLHF; clone size: few; D gene: -; J gene: TRBJ1-6; V gene: TRBV20-1
CDR3 DNA: TGCGCCAGCGGATTGGGGGCAGGGGGTCTCTACGAGCAGTACTTC; CDR3 protein: CASGLGAGGLYEQYF; clone size: -; D gene: TRBD1; J gene: TRBJ2-7; V gene: TRBV5-1
CDR3 DNA: TGTGCCGTGACAGGCCGATCCCGCGGGGAGCAGTACTTC; CDR3 protein: CAVTGRSRGEQYF; clone size: -; D gene: -; J gene: TRBJ2-7; V gene: TRBV28
CDR3 DNA: TGTGCCAGCAGTTCCGATAGAACTAGCGGGAGGGACTACAATGAGCAGTTCTTC; CDR3 protein: CASSSDRTSGRDYNEQFF; clone size: -; D gene: TRBD2; J gene: TRBJ2-1; V gene: TRBV27
CDR3 DNA: TGTGCCAGCAGCTTGGGGCAGGGGGCAGGGGGCACAGATACGCAGTATTTT; CDR3 protein: CASSLGQGAGGTDTQYF; clone size: few; D gene: TRBD1; J gene: TRBJ2-3; V gene: TRBV7-8
CDR3 DNA: TGTGCCAGCAGCTTAAGCGCCTGGGGGAACACTGAAGCTTTCTTT; CDR3 protein: CASSLSAWGNTEAFF; clone size: -; D gene: -; J gene: TRBJ1-1; V gene: TRBV7-3
CDR3 DNA: TGTGCCAGCAGTGCTCTAGTGGGACAGGGTAGCAATGAGCAGTTCTTC; CDR3 protein: CASSALVGQGSNEQFF; clone size: many; D gene: TRBD1; J gene: TRBJ2-1; V gene: TRBV6-1
CDR3 DNA: TGCGCCAGCAGCTTAATCAGCGGGAACTACAATGAGCAGTTCTTC; CDR3 protein: CASSLISGNYNEQFF; clone size: few; D gene: TRBD2; J gene: TRBJ2-1; V gene: TRBV5-1
CDR3 DNA: TGTGCCATCAGTCAGGGGGGTGAAAGCACAGATACGCAGTATTTT; CDR3 protein: CAISQGGESTDTQYF; clone size: -; D gene: -; J gene: TRBJ2-3; V gene: TRBV10-3
CDR3 DNA: TGTGCCAGCAGCTTAGCCTGGGATAGCAATCAGCCCCAGCATTTT; CDR3 protein: CASSLAWDSNQPQHF; clone size: -; D gene: -; J gene: TRBJ1-5; V gene: TRBV7-2